This T cell receptor beta chain was identified in a study of beta chain features in type 1 diabetes. Notes on the study in general: Although PCR might favor shorter templates, it would do so equally in patients and controls. TCRB CDR3 length was moderately but significantly reduced in all four CD4+ subsets of Type 1 diabetes patients.

Per germline, CDR1 SNHLY and CDR2 FYNNEI. This CDR3 has 11 amino acids. V lost 11 bases and J 4 bases, leaving 11 bases between the germline ends. By way of CD45RO/CCR7/CD25/CD127/CD95/CD27, the CD4+ regulatory, stem cell-like memory, central memory and naive cells were sorted. The isolated RNA, all of it, was reverse transcribed, so expressed TCRB transcripts were what got sequenced. The protocol was immunoSEQ multiplex PCR, while the TCRdb copy is restricted to in-frame clones and leaves out a portion. This sample has some 330,000 clones, with roughly 13% found just once. A note on this clone: Its antigen is not known.

The sequence derives from a woman in her late teens or twenties with type 1 diabetes. Sequenced input: naive CD4+ T cells from blood. The V gene is TRBV2, the J gene TRBJ2-5, with a weak D call TRBD2 (6 bases). CDR3 in DNA: TGTGCCTGCGTGGGGGGAGAGACCCAGTACTTC. It translates to CACVGGETQYF. Full variable domain (outside the CDR3, taken from reference TRBV2 and TRBJ2-5): EPEVTQTPSHQVTQMGQEVILRCVPISNHLYFYWYRQILGQKVEFLVSFYNNEISEKSEIFDDQFSVERPDGSNFTLKIRSTKLEDSAMYFCACVGGETQYFGPGTRLLVL.